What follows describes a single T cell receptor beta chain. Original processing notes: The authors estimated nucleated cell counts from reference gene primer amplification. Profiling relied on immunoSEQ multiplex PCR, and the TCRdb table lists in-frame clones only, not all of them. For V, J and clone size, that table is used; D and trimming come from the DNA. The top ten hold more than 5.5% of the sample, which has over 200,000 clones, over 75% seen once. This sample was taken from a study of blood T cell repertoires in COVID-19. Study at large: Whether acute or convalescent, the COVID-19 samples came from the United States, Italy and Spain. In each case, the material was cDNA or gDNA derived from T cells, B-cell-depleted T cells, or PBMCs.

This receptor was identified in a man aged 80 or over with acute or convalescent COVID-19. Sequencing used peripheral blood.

The DNA for the CDR3 is TGTGCCACCAGCAGGGGGACTACAGATTACGAGCAGTACTTC. This codes for CATSRGTTDYEQYF. This rearrangement joins TRBV15 to TRBJ2-7; 7 nucleotides line up with TRBD2. V dropped 3 bases and J dropped 4; count of bases not matched to a gene: 6. Germline V lookup: CDR1 LNHNV, CDR2 YYDKDF (reference sequence). This CDR3 comprises 14 residues.